The TCR beta chain described here comes from a study of cytomegalovirus exposure and HLA in healthy donors. The PCR ran on 60 Vbeta and 13 Jbeta primers. Some clones are missing from TCRdb's copy, which holds only in-frame ones; the method was immunoSEQ multiplex PCR. Altogether under 150,000 clones are present, around three quarters being singletons, with the ten largest covering under 3%. The CDR3 consists of 16 residues. V was pared by 4 bases and J by 2 bases, with 14 bases between. Germline CDR1 and CDR2: SGHVS and FNYEAQ. The TCR originated in a man aged 25 to 40 in good health and CMV-seronegative. This chain uses TRBV7-6 with TRBJ2-2; D is undetermined. Sequencing was done on a sample of PBMCs. CDR3 sequence (DNA): TGTGCCAGCAGCTCCGTCCGCGCTAGTAACACCGGGGAGCTGTTTTTT. It encodes CASSSVRASNTGELFF.